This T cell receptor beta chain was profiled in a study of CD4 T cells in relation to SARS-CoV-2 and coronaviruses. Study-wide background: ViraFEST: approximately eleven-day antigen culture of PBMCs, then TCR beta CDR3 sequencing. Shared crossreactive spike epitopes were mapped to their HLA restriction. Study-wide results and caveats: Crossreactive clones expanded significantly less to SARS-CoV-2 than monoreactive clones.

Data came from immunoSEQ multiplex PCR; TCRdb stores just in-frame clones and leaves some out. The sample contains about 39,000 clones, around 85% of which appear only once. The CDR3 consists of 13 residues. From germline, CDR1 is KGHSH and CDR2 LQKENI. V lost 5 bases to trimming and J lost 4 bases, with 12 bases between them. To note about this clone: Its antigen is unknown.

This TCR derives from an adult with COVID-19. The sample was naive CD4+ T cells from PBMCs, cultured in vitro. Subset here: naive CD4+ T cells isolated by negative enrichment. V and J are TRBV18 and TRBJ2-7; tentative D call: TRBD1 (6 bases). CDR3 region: CASSVEGGYEQYF. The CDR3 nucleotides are TGTGCCAGCTCAGTAGAAGGGGGTTACGAGCAGTACTTC.